This T cell receptor beta chain was found in a study of CD8+ T cells in alopecia areata. Study-wide findings and caveats: While tofacitinib was given, many expanded lesional clones persisted in scalp and blood. Besides other cells, scalp samples also yield sequences of resident alphabeta T cells from normal skin.

As the sequencing template, cDNA was produced by extracting RNA and reverse transcribing it. Sequenced by immunoSEQ multiplex PCR; TCRdb stores in-frame clones only, minus some. The sample carries around 290,000 clones, about three fifths recorded once. In regard to this clone: The antigen is undetermined.

Treatment meaning: oral pan-JAK inhibitor, 5-10 mg twice daily. V gave up 0 bases and J gave up 0 bases; unmatched junction bases: 6. The CDR3 has 19 amino acids. Germline CDR1 reads LGHNA; CDR2 reads YNFKEQ. V gene TRBV4-2 combines with J gene TRBJ2-3, with TRBD2 matching 13 bases. The source is a human donor with alopecia areata. The sequenced sample was CD4+ T cells sorted from blood, obtained at week 24, from a patient treated with tofacitinib. The CDR3: CASSQEGLAGVTSTDTQYF. DNA for the CDR3: TGTGCCAGCAGCCAAGAAGGACTAGCGGGGGTCACCAGCACAGATACGCAGTATTTT.